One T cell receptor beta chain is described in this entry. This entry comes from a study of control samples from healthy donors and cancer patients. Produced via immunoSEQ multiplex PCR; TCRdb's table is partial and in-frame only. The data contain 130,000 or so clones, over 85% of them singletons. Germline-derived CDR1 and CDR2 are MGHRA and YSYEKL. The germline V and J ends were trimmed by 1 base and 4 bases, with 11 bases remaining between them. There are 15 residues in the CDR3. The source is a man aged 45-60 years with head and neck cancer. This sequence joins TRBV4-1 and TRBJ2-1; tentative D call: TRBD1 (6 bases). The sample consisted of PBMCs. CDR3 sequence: CASSQAGDGYNEQFF. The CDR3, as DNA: TGCGCCAGCAGCCAAGCAGGGGATGGGTACAATGAGCAGTTCTTC.